The clone carrying this TCR beta chain appeared a few times. The antigen remains unidentified. The data originate from a study of CD8 T cell repertoires and HIV-1 epitope variants. The wider study: Controls included no peptide, Ebola AY9 epitope, and a CMV, EBV, flu pool. Separate from the cultures, 1M uncultured T cells served as baseline. Study results and limitations: Only beta chains were identified, marking proliferation to antigen, not function. Of roughly nine antigen-specific beta clonotypes, about six appeared to cross-react with escape variants.

The protocol was immunoSEQ multiplex PCR, while the TCRdb copy is restricted to in-frame clones and leaves out a portion. The sample contains over 4,000 clones, approximately 61% of which appear only once. Per the germline V gene, CDR1 is MDHEN and CDR2 is SYDVKM. Trimming took 0 bases from V and 1 from J, leaving 6 bases between them. The CDR3 runs to 14 residues. This sequence joins TRBV28 and TRBJ1-2; no clear D. The sequencing sample was made of cultured CD8+ T cells derived from PBMCs. The sequence was collected from a male donor with HIV. The CDR3 coding sequence is TGTGCCAGCAGTTTATGGGGCAGTAACTATGGCTACACCTTC. Encoded protein: CASSLWGSNYGYTF.